This passage covers 5 T cell receptor beta chains from one sample sequenced in a study of shared clonotypes between healthy human individuals. Terminally differentiated effector memory CD45RA+ cells were excluded by CCR7 positive selection of CD45RO-negative cells. Only in-frame clones appear in the TCRdb table, and some are missing; sequencing was by immunoSEQ multiplex PCR. The table shows some 2 million clones, with approximately 95% occurring only once. The sample comprised naive CD8+ T cells sorted from blood. Receptors originate from a man between 18 and 29 years old in good health.

Worth noting for this clone: Within the sample, other DNA sequences also encode this same CDR3. The chain has TRBV27 and TRBJ1-5; TRBD1 agrees at 8 bases. The CDR3 loop spans 14 amino acids. V lost 5 bases and J lost 7; bases outside the gene matches: 7. Germline V CDR1 and CDR2: MNHEY, SMNVEV (reference sequence). In DNA form, the CDR3 reads TGTGCCAGCAGTCTCAGACAGGGGAACCAGCCCCAGCATTTT. The encoded protein is CASSLRQGNQPQHF.

V is TRBV11-2 and J is TRBJ1-3, with a tentative D call TRBD1 (5 bases). The germline CDR1 and CDR2 sequences are SGHAT and FQNNGV. V was clipped by 10 bases and J by 4 bases, with 17 bases between them. This CDR3 is built from 14 residues. The CDR3 nucleotides read TGTGCCACGGACCCGGGGGTGGCAGGAAACACCATATATTTT. Translation gives CATDPGVAGNTIYF.

The chain combines TRBV7-9 with TRBJ1-5; TRBD1 aligns across 8 bases. V lost 4 bases to trimming and J lost 3 bases; unmatched junction nucleotides: 5. Germline CDR1 and CDR2: SEHNR and FQNEAQ (reference sequence). This CDR3 is 15 amino acids long. The CDR3 loop is CASSSQGANNQPQHF. Here the CDR3 DNA reads TGTGCCAGCAGCTCGCAGGGGGCCAACAATCAGCCCCAGCATTTT. The whole variable domain, remainder taken from reference TRBV7-9 and TRBJ1-5, is DTGVSQNPRHKITKRGQNVTFRCDPISEHNRLYWYRQTLGQGPEFLTYFQNEAQLEKSRLLSDRFSAERPKGSFSTLEIQRTEQGDSAMYLCASSSQGANNQPQHFGDGTRLSIL.

This clone was seen once. V usage is TRBV7-2 and J usage is TRBJ1-4; unclear D gene. The V end lost 4 bases, the J end lost 8 bases, and 5 bases lay between the germline ends. This CDR3 has 11 residues. Per germline, CDR1 SGHTA and CDR2 FQGNSA. The CDR3 sequence is CASSSDEKLFF. The CDR3 bases are TGTGCCAGCAGCTCGGACGAAAAACTGTTTTTT.

This chain joins TRBV25-1 and TRBJ2-7, with no clear D. V lost 5 bases and J lost 0, with 8 bases in between. The CDR3 is 13 residues long. CDR1 and CDR2 (germline): MGHDK, SYGVNS. The CDR3 DNA is TGTGCCAGCAGTCCTCCAAGCTCCTACGAGCAGTACTTC. This codes for CASSPPSSYEQYF.